This is a list of T cell receptor beta chains from one sample in a study of T cells in Graves' hyperthyroidism and ophthalmopathy. TCRdb re-derived calls from the multiplex PCR reads in MiXCR, one entry per CDR3 protein. The sample carries roughly 580,000 distinct CDR3 sequences, under 60% recorded once. The specimen sequenced was peripheral blood or thyroid tissue (not recorded which). The receptor source for this set is a woman under 30 with Graves' hyperthyroidism. Each CDR3 is given with its conserved first and last residue. The D gene is left open where the match is weak. The listing skips clone size in some rows; elsewhere it reads once, few, many or a size class.

.,TRBJ2-2,.,TRBV7-8,CASSIGTSGTPGSCFF,.
many,TRBJ1-6,TRBD1,TRBV7-9,CASSLVGQGFSPLHF,TGTGCCAGCAGCTTAGTGGGACAGGGGTTTTCACCCCTCCACTTT
.,TRBJ2-6,TRBD1,TRBV7-2,CASSLAGQGRSGANVLTF,TGTGCCAGCAGCTTAGCGGGACAGGGCCGATCTGGGGCCAACGTCCTGACTTTC
.,TRBJ1-2,.,TRBV29-1,CSVQVSTNYGYTF,TGCAGCGTCCAGGTTTCTACTAACTATGGCTACACCTTC
.,TRBJ1-1,.,TRBV7-2,CASSLGPGVTEAFF,TGTGCCAGCAGCCTAGGCCCTGGGGTCACTGAAGCTTTCTTT
.,TRBJ1-4,.,TRBV20-1,CSASAGFHEKLFF,TGCAGTGCTAGTGCTGGCTTTCATGAAAAACTGTTTTTT
few,TRBJ1-6,.,TRBV12-3/TRBV12-4,CASNPGEGSPLHF,TGTGCCAGCAACCCAGGGGAGGGTTCACCCCTCCACTTT
.,TRBJ1-1,TRBD1,TRBV5-1,CASSSPTGVGTEAFF,TGCGCCAGCAGCTCCCCGACAGGGGTGGGCACTGAAGCTTTCTTT
.,TRBJ2-5,TRBD1,TRBV7-6,CASTLLRGRETQYF,TGTGCCAGCACCTTACTCAGGGGGCGAGAGACCCAGTACTTC
.,TRBJ1-5,.,TRBV7-2,CASSLRIAQPQHF,TGTGCCAGCAGCTTAAGGATCGCCCAGCCCCAGCATTTT
many,TRBJ2-6,.,TRBV15,CATRDKNSGANVLTF,TGTGCCACCCGAGACAAGAACTCTGGGGCCAACGTCCTGACTTTC
.,TRBJ2-7,.,TRBV20-1,CSARTTGHRTYEQYF,TGCAGTGCTCGGACCACGGGACATAGAACTTACGAGCAGTACTTC
few,TRBJ2-7,TRBD2,TRBV7-2,CASSQELAGGTRGRHF,TGTGCCAGCAGCCAAGAACTAGCGGGAGGGACTCGCGGAAGGCATTTC
.,TRBJ2-7,.,TRBV7-8,CASSQARSSYEQYF,TGTGCCAGCAGCCAAGCCCGGAGCTCCTACGAGCAGTACTTC
many,TRBJ2-5,.,TRBV10-2,CASSQLVRETQYF,TGCGCCAGCAGCCAACTAGTCAGAGAGACCCAGTACTTC
many,TRBJ1-1,.,TRBV7-9,CASSLTTTEAFF,TGTGCCAGCAGCTTAACTACCACTGAAGCTTTCTTT
.,TRBJ2-7,TRBD1,TRBV20-1,CSVLGTGLGEQYF,TGCAGTGTTCTCGGGACAGGGTTAGGCGAGCAGTACTTC